The 31 T cell receptor beta chains in this list originate from one sample, sequenced in a study of T-cell reconstitution after alpha-beta-depleted transplantation in children. Construction of the TCRbeta library involved unique molecular identifiers. TCRdb reanalysed the PCR reads using MiXCR and keeps one entry per CDR3 protein. The table shows roughly 570,000 distinct CDR3 sequences, with over 25% occurring only once. Material: PBMCs, obtained before TCRalphabeta/CD19-depleted stem cell transplant. Receptors originate from a boy in the first two years of life with Wiskott-Aldrich syndrome, due to receive a stem cell transplant.

The J gene is TRBJ2-1, the V gene TRBV6-1; TRBD1 agrees at 8 bases. This CDR3 contains 19 residues. Germline lookup yields CDR1 MNHNS and CDR2 SASEGT. Trimming cost V 7 bases and J 0 bases; bases outside gene matches: 17. The CDR3: CASTVDRVGIRISYNEQFF. The CDR3 DNA follows: TGTGCCAGCACTGTGGACAGGGTAGGGATTCGAATCTCCTACAATGAGCAGTTCTTC.

In this sample, this clonotype turned up a few times. V and J are TRBV27 and TRBJ2-7; D remains ambiguous. Germline V gives CDR1 MNHEY, CDR2 SMNVEV (reference sequence). Trimming cost V 5 bases and J 0 bases, with 17 bases left between them. This CDR3 contains 16 residues. Here the CDR3 reads CASSPGLVTSSYEQYF. For the CDR3, the DNA is TGTGCCAGCAGTCCTGGCCTAGTCACCTCCTCCTACGAGCAGTACTTC.

This chain connects TRBV5-1 to TRBJ2-3; D possibly corresponds to TRBD2 (5 bases). The V gene's germline CDR1 is SGHRS and CDR2 YFSETQ. V lost 2 bases and J 1 base, leaving 14 bases between the germline ends. This CDR3 contains 16 residues. CDR3 DNA sequence: TGCGCCAGCAGCTTTGGCTTGGGAGACGGCACAGATACGCAGTATTTT. It encodes CASSFGLGDGTDTQYF. The full variable domain, its missing parts supplied by reference TRBV5-1 and TRBJ2-3, is KAGVTQTPRYLIKTRGQQVTLSCSPISGHRSVSWYQQTPGQGLQFLFEYFSETQRNKGNFPGRFSGRQFSNSRSEMNVSTLELGDSALYLCASSFGLGDGTDTQYFGPGTRLTVL.

J is TRBJ2-1 and V is TRBV20-1; 8 bases agree with TRBD2. The J segment lost 9 bases and the V segment lost 8 bases, leaving 9 bases of the junction unmatched. The CDR3 has 12 residues. Per germline, CDR1 DFQATT and CDR2 SNEGSKA (reference sequence). The CDR3 sequence: CSTLSAGGEQFF. The CDR3 nucleotides read TGCAGTACCCTCTCGGCGGGAGGTGAGCAGTTCTTC.

This clonotype occurred many times. The chain couples TRBV7-9 to TRBJ1-1, with 7 bases matching TRBD1. The CDR3 contains 13 residues. The V gene's germline CDR1 is SEHNR and CDR2 FQNEAQ (reference sequence). The V and J ends lost 5 bases and 3 bases, in that order; junction bases with no gene match: 3. CDR3 region: CASSPGGYTEAFF. DNA for the CDR3: TGTGCCAGCAGCCCAGGGGGGTACACTGAAGCTTTCTTT.

Only a few counts were recorded for this clonotype. The DNA for the CDR3 is TGTGCCAGCAGTCCCCCCGGGACACGACACTACGAGCAGTACTTC. Protein sequence: CASSPPGTRHYEQYF. The chain has TRBV28 and TRBJ2-7; TRBD1 might be the D (6 bases). Trimming took 5 bases from V and 3 from J, leaving 17 bases between them. The CDR3 is 15 residues long. Germline V gene sequence: CDR1 MDHEN, CDR2 SYDVKM. Based on the CDR3 plus reference TRBV28 and TRBJ2-7, the full variable domain is DVKVTQSSRYLVKRTGEKVFLECVQDMDHENMFWYRQDPGLGLRLIYFSYDVKMKEKGDIPEGYSVSREKKERFSLILESASTNQTSMYLCASSPPGTRHYEQYFGPGTRLTVT.

This clonotype was recorded a few times. The chain has TRBV3-1 and TRBJ2-7, with TRBD1 matching 11 bases. Germline V lookup: CDR1 LGHDT, CDR2 YNNKEL (reference sequence). V lost 0 bases, J lost 6 bases, and 4 bases stayed unmatched. CDR3 length equals 15 residues. CDR3 nucleotide sequence: TGTGCCAGCAGCCAAGATGGGACAGGGGGAGGCGAGCAGTACTTC. This translates into CASSQDGTGGGEQYF.

The rearrangement uses TRBV24-1 and TRBJ2-1, with 9 bases lining up with TRBD2. The length of the CDR3 is 19 residues. V shed 4 bases, J shed 9 bases, and the junction held 21 bases outside the gene matches. Germline V lookup: CDR1 KGHDR, CDR2 SFDVKD. CDR3 nucleotide sequence: TGTGCCACCAGTGAGGGGTTTATGGCGGGAGGGCCAGTCGGCGGTGAGCAGTTCTTC. As protein: CATSEGFMAGGPVGGEQFF.

This clonotype occurred a few times. V is TRBV5-1 and J is TRBJ2-7; no definite D call. The V gene lost 4 bases and the J gene lost 0 bases, with 14 bases spanning the gap. The V gene's germline CDR1 is SGHRS and CDR2 YFSETQ. This CDR3 has 15 residues. The CDR3 sequence is CASSPPPVSSYEQYF. As DNA, the CDR3 is TGCGCCAGCAGCCCTCCGCCGGTGAGCTCCTACGAGCAGTACTTC.

As DNA, the CDR3 is TGCGCCAGCAAGACGACTAGAAGTGAGACCCAGTACTTC. It yields the protein CASKTTRSETQYF. V usage is TRBV5-1 and J usage is TRBJ2-5; D is perhaps TRBD2 (6 bases). The V end was cut by 6 bases, the J end by 5 bases, with 14 bases between. In germline, CDR1 is SGHRS, CDR2 YFSETQ. This CDR3 has 13 residues.

A few counts support this clonotype. The chain links TRBV6-2 or TRBV6-3 to TRBJ2-1, with D uncertain. Between the trimmed V and J ends, which lost 0 bases and 6 bases, there was a span of 12 bases. This CDR3 comprises 15 residues. Per the germline V gene, CDR1 is MNHEY and CDR2 is SVGEGT. In DNA form, the CDR3 reads TGTGCCAGCAGTTACTCCCCGAGCGTCCTCAATGAGCAGTTCTTC. It yields the protein CASSYSPSVLNEQFF.

Only a few counts were recorded for this clonotype. The J gene is TRBJ2-5, the V gene TRBV20-1; D ambiguous. From germline, CDR1 is DFQATT and CDR2 SNEGSKA (reference sequence). The length of the CDR3 is 15 residues. Trimming shortened V by 1 base and J by 1 base, and 13 bases separated the two germline ends. CDR3 residues: CSARGRLTVQETQYF. The CDR3 nucleotides read TGCAGTGCTAGAGGTAGACTGACGGTCCAAGAGACCCAGTACTTC.

The CDR3 reads CASSGERNQQETQYF. In nucleotides, the CDR3 is TGTGCCAGCAGTGGAGAGAGAAACCAACAAGAGACCCAGTACTTC. J is TRBJ2-5 and V is TRBV2; D gene uncertain. From germline, CDR1 is SNHLY and CDR2 FYNNEI. The CDR3 is 15 amino acids. V shed 4 bases and J shed 2 bases, with 14 bases lying between them.

The chain joins TRBV24-1 to TRBJ2-7; 14 bases map to TRBD2. With V trimmed by 3 bases and J by 7 bases, 7 bases remained unmatched. In germline, CDR1 is KGHDR, CDR2 SFDVKD. The length of the CDR3 is 16 residues. CDR3 sequence reads: CATSDPTSGRAGEQYF. Written as DNA, the CDR3 is TGTGCCACCAGTGATCCGACTAGCGGGAGGGCCGGAGAGCAGTACTTC.

This clonotype was counted only a few times. The genes are TRBV29-1 and TRBJ2-1, with TRBD2 identical over 8 bases. Germline CDR1 and CDR2: SQVTM and ANQGSEA. Losses at the gene ends were 4 bases for V and 6 bases for J; bases not matched to a gene: 5. The CDR3 totals 13 residues. In nucleotides, the CDR3 is TGCAGCGTTGGGGCGGGGGGCCCCAATGAGCAGTTCTTC. Its translation is CSVGAGGPNEQFF.

This chain connects TRBV5-1 to TRBJ2-3, with 14 bases identical to TRBD2. CDR3 length: 17 residues. The V gene end was trimmed by 4 bases and the J gene end by 6 bases; junction bases not matched to a gene: 10. Germline-derived CDR1 and CDR2 are SGHRS and YFSETQ. CDR3 in DNA: TGCGCCAGCAGCCTGCTGGGACTAGCGGGAGAGGGTGATACGCAGTATTTT. Amino acids: CASSLLGLAGEGDTQYF.

This clonotype was seen a handful of times. This chain links TRBV5-5 with TRBJ2-1; no reliable D call. The V end lost 0 bases, the J end lost 7 bases, and 8 bases lay between the germline ends. This CDR3 region has 13 residues. Germline assignment: CDR1 SGHKS and CDR2 YYEKEE (reference sequence). CDR3 loop: CASSLARLNEQFF. Here the CDR3 DNA reads TGTGCCAGCAGCTTGGCCAGGCTGAATGAGCAGTTCTTC.

This clonotype occurred once. The chain uses TRBV12-3 or TRBV12-4 and TRBJ2-1; D is unresolved. The CDR3 extends over 13 amino acids. Trimming cost V 2 bases and J 4 bases, with 6 bases left between them. Written as DNA, the CDR3 is TGTGCCAGCAGTTTAAGGATGTACAATGAGCAGTTCTTC. This codes for CASSLRMYNEQFF.

This clonotype was found a few times. The V gene is TRBV5-1, the J gene TRBJ2-7, with TRBD2 matching over 9 bases. J gave up 6 bases and V 1 base, and 5 bases lay outside the gene matches. The CDR3 has 14 residues. CDR1 and CDR2 from the germline V gene are SGHRS and YFSETQ. DNA for the CDR3: TGCGCCAGCAGCTTGATACTAGCGGGCGGCGAGCAGTACTTC. Translated: CASSLILAGGEQYF.

This clonotype has just a few counts. The chain employs TRBV13 and TRBJ1-1, with unresolved D. The CDR3 covers 18 residues. Trimming took off 0 bases at V and 0 bases at J, with 17 bases between the two ends. From germline, CDR1 is PRHDT and CDR2 FYEKMQ (reference sequence). CDR3 DNA sequence: TGTGCCAGCAGCTTAGGTAGGGTTCGTCTGCTGATGAACACTGAAGCTTTCTTT. This codes for CASSLGRVRLLMNTEAFF.

This chain connects TRBV4-1 to TRBJ1-4; D remains unclear. Trimming cost V 2 bases and J 9 bases, with 13 bases left between them. The CDR3 runs to 14 residues. CDR1 is MGHRA, CDR2 YSYEKL, per germline. This CDR3 reads CASSQPARDQKLFF. CDR3 sequence (DNA): TGCGCCAGCAGCCAACCTGCAAGAGACCAAAAACTGTTTTTT.

The CDR3 loop is CASSQVTRGTFYEQYF. CDR3 in DNA: TGCGCCAGCAGCCAAGTTACCAGGGGGACTTTTTACGAGCAGTACTTC. This chain uses TRBV4-1 with TRBJ2-7, with D maybe TRBD1 (7 bases). The V end was cut by 1 base, the J end by 4 bases, with 17 bases between. Germline V lookup: CDR1 MGHRA, CDR2 YSYEKL. CDR3 length equals 16 residues.

This clonotype has only a few counts. The chain carries TRBV27 and TRBJ2-7, with 10 positions matching TRBD1. The V segment lost 2 bases and the J segment 0 bases; nucleotides outside the gene matches: 13. CDR1 is MNHEY and CDR2 is SMNVEV in the germline V gene (reference sequence). The CDR3 totals 19 residues. CDR3 DNA sequence: TGTGCCAGCAGTTTAAGGACGACAGGGGGCTGGTCAAACTCCTACGAGCAGTACTTC. It translates to CASSLRTTGGWSNSYEQYF.

The chain has TRBV12-3 or TRBV12-4 and TRBJ2-1; D is perhaps TRBD2 (6 bases). The V end lost 5 bases, the J end lost 1 base, and 21 bases lay between the germline ends. The CDR3 totals 18 residues. CDR3 region: CASSKNWEVVGSYNEQFF. The DNA for the CDR3 is TGTGCCAGCAGTAAAAACTGGGAGGTAGTGGGTTCCTACAATGAGCAGTTCTTC.

The CDR3 DNA follows: TGCAGTGCGCCCCTCATTTTGTCCACAGATACGCAGTATTTT. It yields the protein CSAPLILSTDTQYF. J is TRBJ2-3 and V is TRBV20-1; D not certain. CDR1 and CDR2 (germline): DFQATT, SNEGSKA (reference sequence). Between the trimmed V and J ends, which lost 6 bases and 2 bases, there was a span of 15 bases. The CDR3 totals 14 residues.

The V and J genes are TRBV20-1 and TRBJ2-1, with D unclear. V was shortened by 5 bases and J by 5 bases, with 4 bases between the two germline ends. CDR3 size: 10 residues. Looked up from germline, CDR1 is DFQATT and CDR2 is SNEGSKA (reference sequence). CDR3 sequence: CSALDNEQFF. As DNA, the CDR3 is TGCAGTGCTCTAGACAATGAGCAGTTCTTC.

The DNA of the CDR3 is TGTGCCAGCAGCGCTGGCGGCGTCGGCGGCAATCAGCCCCAGCATTTT. It yields the protein CASSAGGVGGNQPQHF. The chain employs TRBV7-9 and TRBJ1-5; D gene uncertain. The V end was cut by 5 bases, the J end by 2 bases, with 16 bases between. From germline, CDR1 is SEHNR and CDR2 FQNEAQ (reference sequence). CDR3 length: 16 amino acids. Combining the CDR3 with reference TRBV7-9 and TRBJ1-5 gives the whole variable domain DTGVSQNPRHKITKRGQNVTFRCDPISEHNRLYWYRQTLGQGPEFLTYFQNEAQLEKSRLLSDRFSAERPKGSFSTLEIQRTEQGDSAMYLCASSAGGVGGNQPQHFGDGTRLSIL.

Comment on this clonotype: At one end, the junction sequence differs from germline, possibly due to a read error. The chain carries TRBV4-2 and TRBJ2-3, with D unresolved. CDR3 length: 14 amino acids. Germline V gives CDR1 LGHNA, CDR2 YNFKEQ. The CDR3 here is CASSQTDNTDTHYF. Here the CDR3 DNA reads TGTGCCAGCAGCCAAACTGATAACACAGATACGCATTATTTT.

The chain carries TRBV2 and TRBJ2-1; D not resolved. Trimming stripped 2 bases from V and 5 bases from J, with 13 bases between. CDR1 and CDR2 from the germline V gene are SNHLY and FYNNEI. The CDR3 totals 15 residues. CDR3 sequence: CASSEWLDRNNEQFF. The CDR3 DNA reads TGTGCCAGCAGTGAATGGTTAGACCGAAACAATGAGCAGTTCTTC.

The chain links TRBV30 to TRBJ2-2, with 11 bases aligning to TRBD2. Germline trimming cut 2 bases from V and 10 bases from J; bases unmatched to any gene: 6. Per germline, CDR1 GTSNPN and CDR2 SVGIG (reference sequence). CDR3 length: 14 amino acids. In DNA form, the CDR3 reads TGTGCCTGGAGTCTTCTAGCGGGAGGCGTGGAGCTGTTTTTT. Residues: CAWSLLAGGVELFF.

V gene TRBV7-2 combines with J gene TRBJ1-2; D ambiguous. Germline-derived CDR1 and CDR2 are SGHTA and FQGNSA. This CDR3 spans 13 amino acids. Trimming cost V 5 bases and J 10 bases, with 17 bases left between them. The CDR3 sequence is CASSPRLSGFYTF. In DNA form, the CDR3 reads TGTGCCAGCAGCCCTAGGTTGTCCGGGTTCTACACCTTC.